This T cell receptor (beta chain) came from a study of blood T cells in healthy people across ages. Findings and caveats of the study: Diversity estimates drawn from one million T cells were deemed underestimates.

This clonotype came up a few times. As yet, its antigen is unknown. The CDR3 sequence is 12 residues long. CDR1 and CDR2 (germline): MNHEY, SVGAGI. The V and J ends lost 6 bases and 6 bases respectively, with 10 bases between them. A minimum of 7 million PBMCs was isolated per sample. A sample-barcoded 5' primer and a J-beta primer mix were used in a second PCR of about 7 to 12 cycles. Each cDNA was tagged by a template-switch adaptor containing 12 random nucleotides. TCRdb itself ran the 5' RACE reads through MiXCR, one entry per CDR3 protein. The sample records about 690,000 distinct CDR3 sequences, around two fifths being singletons.

The source is a man older than 75 in good health. Material: blood. The chain has TRBV6-5 and TRBJ2-3; no clear D gene. CDR3 nucleotide sequence: TGTGCCAGCAGCCCCCTCCGCGATACGCAGTATTTT. Protein: CASSPLRDTQYF.